What follows is one T cell receptor beta chain and its context. This sample stems from a study of control samples from healthy donors and cancer patients. TCRdb's table, derived via immunoSEQ multiplex PCR, lists solely in-frame clones and lacks some. This table has about 160,000 clones, just under 95% appearing once. The source of this sequence is a woman between 55 and 75 years old in good health. The sample consisted of blood.

The CDR3: CASSQDRGGTFYEQYF. CDR3 in DNA: TGCGCCAGCAGCCAAGATCGGGGGGGGACGTTCTACGAGCAGTACTTC. V and J are TRBV4-3 and TRBJ2-7, with 8 bases that match TRBD2. Trimming took 0 bases from V and 3 from J; bases not matched to a gene: 7. The CDR3 is 16 residues long. Germline CDR1 LGHNA, CDR2 YSLEER.